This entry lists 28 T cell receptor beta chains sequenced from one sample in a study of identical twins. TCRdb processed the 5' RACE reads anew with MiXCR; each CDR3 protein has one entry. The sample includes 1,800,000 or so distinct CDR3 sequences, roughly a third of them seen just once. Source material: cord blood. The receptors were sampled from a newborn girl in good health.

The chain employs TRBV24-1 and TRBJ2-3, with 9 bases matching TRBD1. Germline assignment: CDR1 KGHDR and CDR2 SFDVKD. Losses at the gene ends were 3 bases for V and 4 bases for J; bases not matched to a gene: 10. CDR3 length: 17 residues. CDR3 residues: CATSDPRTGGGADTQYF. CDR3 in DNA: TGTGCCACCAGTGATCCCCGCACAGGGGGCGGGGCAGATACGCAGTATTTT.

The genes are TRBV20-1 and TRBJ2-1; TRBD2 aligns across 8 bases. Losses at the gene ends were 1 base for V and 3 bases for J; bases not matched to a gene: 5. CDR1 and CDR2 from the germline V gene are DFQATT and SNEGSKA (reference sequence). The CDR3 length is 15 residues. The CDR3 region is CSARAISGIYNEQFF. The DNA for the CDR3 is TGCAGTGCTAGAGCCATTAGCGGGATCTACAATGAGCAGTTCTTC.

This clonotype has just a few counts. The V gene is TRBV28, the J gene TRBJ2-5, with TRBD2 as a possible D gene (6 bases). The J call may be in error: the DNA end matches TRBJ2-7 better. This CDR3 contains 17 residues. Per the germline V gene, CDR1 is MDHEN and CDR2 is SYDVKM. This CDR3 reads CASSLNLIARGLYEQYF. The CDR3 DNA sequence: TGTGCCAGCAGTTTAAATTTGATTGCGCGGGGTCTTTACGAGCAGTACTTC.

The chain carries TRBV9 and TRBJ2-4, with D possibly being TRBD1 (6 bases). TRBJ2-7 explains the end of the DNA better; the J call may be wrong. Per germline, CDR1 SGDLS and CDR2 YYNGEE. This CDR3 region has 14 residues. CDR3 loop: CASSIHGGPYEQYF. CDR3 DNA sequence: TGTGCCAGCAGCATTCATGGGGGCCCCTACGAGCAGTACTTC.

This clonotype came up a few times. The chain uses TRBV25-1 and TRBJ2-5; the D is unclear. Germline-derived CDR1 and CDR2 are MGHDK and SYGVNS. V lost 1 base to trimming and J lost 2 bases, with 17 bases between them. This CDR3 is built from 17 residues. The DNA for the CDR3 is TGTGCCAGCAGTGAATCCACCCCCTCGGCGCCACAAGAGACCCAGTACTTC. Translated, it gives CASSESTPSAPQETQYF.

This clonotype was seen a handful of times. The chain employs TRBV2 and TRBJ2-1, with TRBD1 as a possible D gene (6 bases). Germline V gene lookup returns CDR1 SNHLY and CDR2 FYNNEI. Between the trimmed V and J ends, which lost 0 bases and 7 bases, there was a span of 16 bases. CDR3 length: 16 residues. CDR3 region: CASSEALGAVGNEQFF. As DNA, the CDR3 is TGTGCCAGCAGTGAAGCGCTGGGGGCAGTAGGGAATGAGCAGTTCTTC.

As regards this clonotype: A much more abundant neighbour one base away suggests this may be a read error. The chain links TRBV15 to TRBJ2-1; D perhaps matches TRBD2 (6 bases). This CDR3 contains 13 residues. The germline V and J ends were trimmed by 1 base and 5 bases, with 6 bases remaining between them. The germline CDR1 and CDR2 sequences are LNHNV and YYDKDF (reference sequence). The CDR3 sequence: CATSRGTNNEQFF. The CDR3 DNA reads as TGTGCCACCAGCAGAGGGACTAACAATGAGCAGTTCTTC.

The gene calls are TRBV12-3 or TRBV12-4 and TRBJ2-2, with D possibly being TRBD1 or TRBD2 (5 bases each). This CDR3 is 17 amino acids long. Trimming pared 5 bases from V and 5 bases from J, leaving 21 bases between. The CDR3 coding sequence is TGTGCCAGCAGTAGACTATTATTGACAGCGAGTACCGGGGAGCTGTTTTTT. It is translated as CASSRLLLTASTGELFF.

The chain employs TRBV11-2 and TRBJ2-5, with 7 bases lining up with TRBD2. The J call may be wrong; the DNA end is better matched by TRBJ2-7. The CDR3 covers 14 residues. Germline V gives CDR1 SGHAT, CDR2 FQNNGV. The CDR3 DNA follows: TGTGCCAGCAGCTTAGGGGGGGGTAGCCACGAGCAGTACTTC. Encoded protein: CASSLGGGSHEQYF.

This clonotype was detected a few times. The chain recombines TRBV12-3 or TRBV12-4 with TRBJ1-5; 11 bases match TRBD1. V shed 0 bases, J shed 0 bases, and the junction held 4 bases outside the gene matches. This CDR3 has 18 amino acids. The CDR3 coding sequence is TGTGCCAGCAGTTTAGCGGGGACAGGGGGACATAGCAATCAGCCCCAGCATTTT. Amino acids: CASSLAGTGGHSNQPQHF.

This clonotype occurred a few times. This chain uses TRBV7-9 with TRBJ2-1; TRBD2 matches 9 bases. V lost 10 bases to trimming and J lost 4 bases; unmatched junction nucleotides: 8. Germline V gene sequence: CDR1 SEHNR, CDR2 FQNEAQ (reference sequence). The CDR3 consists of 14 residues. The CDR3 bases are TGTGCCACCCTTAGCGGGAGAGGGTACAATGAGCAGTTCTTC. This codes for CATLSGRGYNEQFF.

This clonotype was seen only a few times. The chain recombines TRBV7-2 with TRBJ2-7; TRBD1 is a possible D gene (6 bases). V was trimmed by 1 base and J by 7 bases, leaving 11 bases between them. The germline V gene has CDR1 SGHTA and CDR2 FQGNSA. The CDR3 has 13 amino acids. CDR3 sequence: CASSLVTRGEQYF. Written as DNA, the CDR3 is TGTGCCAGCAGCTTAGTCACCAGGGGTGAGCAGTACTTC. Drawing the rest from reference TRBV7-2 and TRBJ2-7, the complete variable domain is GAGVSQSPSNKVTEKGKDVELRCDPISGHTALYWYRQSLGQGLEFLIYFQGNSAPDKSGLPSDRFSAERTGGSVSTLTIQRTQQEDSAVYLCASSLVTRGEQYFGPGTRLTVT.

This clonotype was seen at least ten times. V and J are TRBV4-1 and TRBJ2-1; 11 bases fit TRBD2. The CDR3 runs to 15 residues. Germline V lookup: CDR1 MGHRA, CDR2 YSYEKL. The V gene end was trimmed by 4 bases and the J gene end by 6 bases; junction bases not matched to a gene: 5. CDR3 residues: CASSLTSGRINEQFF. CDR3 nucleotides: TGCGCCAGCAGCCTCACTAGCGGGAGAATCAATGAGCAGTTCTTC.

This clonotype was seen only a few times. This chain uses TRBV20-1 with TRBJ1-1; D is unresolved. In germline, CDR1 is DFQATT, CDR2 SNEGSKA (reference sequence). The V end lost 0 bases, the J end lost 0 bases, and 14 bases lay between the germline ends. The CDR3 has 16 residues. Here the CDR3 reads CSARDRRSSVNTEAFF. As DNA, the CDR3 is TGCAGTGCTAGAGATCGAAGGAGTTCGGTGAACACTGAAGCTTTCTTT.

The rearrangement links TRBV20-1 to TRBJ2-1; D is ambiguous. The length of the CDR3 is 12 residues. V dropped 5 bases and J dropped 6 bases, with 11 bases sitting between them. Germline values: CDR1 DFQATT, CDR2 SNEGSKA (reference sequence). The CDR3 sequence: CSASSAPNEQFF. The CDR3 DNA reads TGCAGTGCTTCGAGCGCACCCAATGAGCAGTTCTTC.

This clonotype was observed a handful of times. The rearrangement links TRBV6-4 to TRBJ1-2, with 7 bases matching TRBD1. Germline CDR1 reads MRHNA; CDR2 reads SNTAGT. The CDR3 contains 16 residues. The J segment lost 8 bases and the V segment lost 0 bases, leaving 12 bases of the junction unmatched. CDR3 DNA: TGTGCCAGCAGTGACTCGTACGAAACAGGGGTAACCGGCTACACCTTC. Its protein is CASSDSYETGVTGYTF.

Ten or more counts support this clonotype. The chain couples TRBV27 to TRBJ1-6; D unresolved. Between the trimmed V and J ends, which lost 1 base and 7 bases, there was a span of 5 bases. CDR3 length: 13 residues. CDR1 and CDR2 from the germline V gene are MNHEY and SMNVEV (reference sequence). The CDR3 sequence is CASSLLRNSPLHF. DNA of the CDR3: TGTGCCAGCAGTTTATTACGCAATTCACCCCTCCACTTT.

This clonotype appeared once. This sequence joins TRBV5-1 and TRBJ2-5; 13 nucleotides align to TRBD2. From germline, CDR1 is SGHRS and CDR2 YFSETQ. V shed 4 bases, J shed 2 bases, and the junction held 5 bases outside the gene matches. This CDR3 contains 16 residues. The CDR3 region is CASSHGLAGVQETQYF. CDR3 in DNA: TGCGCCAGCAGCCACGGACTAGCGGGAGTACAAGAGACCCAGTACTTC.

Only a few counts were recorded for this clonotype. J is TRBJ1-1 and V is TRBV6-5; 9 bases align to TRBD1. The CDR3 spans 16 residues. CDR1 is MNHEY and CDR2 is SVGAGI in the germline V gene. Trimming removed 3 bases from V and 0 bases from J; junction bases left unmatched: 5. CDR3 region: CASSYGTGRMNTEAFF. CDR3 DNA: TGTGCCAGCAGTTATGGGACAGGGCGGATGAACACTGAAGCTTTCTTT.

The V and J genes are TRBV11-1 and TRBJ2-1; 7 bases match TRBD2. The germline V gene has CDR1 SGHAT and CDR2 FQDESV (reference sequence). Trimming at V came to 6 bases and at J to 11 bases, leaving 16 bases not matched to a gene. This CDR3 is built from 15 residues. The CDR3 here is CASRYPGTTLNQQFF. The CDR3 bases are TGTGCCAGCAGATACCCCGGGACTACACTAAACCAGCAGTTCTTC.

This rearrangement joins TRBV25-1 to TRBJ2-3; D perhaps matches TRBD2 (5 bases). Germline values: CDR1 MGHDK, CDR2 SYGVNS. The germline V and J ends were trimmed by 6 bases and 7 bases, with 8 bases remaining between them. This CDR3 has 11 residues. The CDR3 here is CASSPSYTQYF. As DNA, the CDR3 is TGTGCCAGCAGCCCTAGCTATACGCAGTATTTT. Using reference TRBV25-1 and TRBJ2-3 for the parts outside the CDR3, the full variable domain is EADIYQTPRYLVIGTGKKITLECSQTMGHDKMYWYQQDPGMELHLIHYSYGVNSTEKGDLSSESTVSRIRTEHFPLTLESARPSHTSQYLCASSPSYTQYFGPGTRLTVL.

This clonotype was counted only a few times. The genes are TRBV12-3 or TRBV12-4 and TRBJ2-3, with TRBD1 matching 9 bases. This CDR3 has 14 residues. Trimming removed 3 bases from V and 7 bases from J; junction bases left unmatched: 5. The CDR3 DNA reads TGTGCCAGCAGTTTGGGAGGGACAGGGCATACGCAGTATTTT. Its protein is CASSLGGTGHTQYF.

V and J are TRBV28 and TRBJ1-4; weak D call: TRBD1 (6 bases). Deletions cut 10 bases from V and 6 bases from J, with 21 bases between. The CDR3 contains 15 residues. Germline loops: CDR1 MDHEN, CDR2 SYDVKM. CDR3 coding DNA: TGTGCCACCTCCCTCTTGGGGCAGGGGTATGAAAAACTGTTTTTT. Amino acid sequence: CATSLLGQGYEKLFF.

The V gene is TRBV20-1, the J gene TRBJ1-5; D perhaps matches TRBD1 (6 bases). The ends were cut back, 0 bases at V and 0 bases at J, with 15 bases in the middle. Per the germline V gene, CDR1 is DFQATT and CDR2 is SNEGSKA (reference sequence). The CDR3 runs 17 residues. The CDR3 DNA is TGCAGTGCTAGAGATTCAGGGGTCCCGTATAGCAATCAGCCCCAGCATTTT. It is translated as CSARDSGVPYSNQPQHF.

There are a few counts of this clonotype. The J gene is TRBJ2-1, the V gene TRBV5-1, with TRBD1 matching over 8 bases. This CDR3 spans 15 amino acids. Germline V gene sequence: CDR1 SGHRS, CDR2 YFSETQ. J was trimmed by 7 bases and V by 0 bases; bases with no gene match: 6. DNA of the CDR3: TGCGCCAGCAGCTTGGGGACTACAGGGGGGAATGAGCAGTTCTTC. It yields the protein CASSLGTTGGNEQFF.

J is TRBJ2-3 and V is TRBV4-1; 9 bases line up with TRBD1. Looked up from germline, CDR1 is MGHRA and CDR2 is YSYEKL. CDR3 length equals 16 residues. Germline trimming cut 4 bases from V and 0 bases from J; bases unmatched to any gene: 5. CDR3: CASSRYRGRSTDTQYF. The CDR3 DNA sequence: TGCGCCAGCAGCCGCTACAGGGGGCGCAGCACAGATACGCAGTATTTT.

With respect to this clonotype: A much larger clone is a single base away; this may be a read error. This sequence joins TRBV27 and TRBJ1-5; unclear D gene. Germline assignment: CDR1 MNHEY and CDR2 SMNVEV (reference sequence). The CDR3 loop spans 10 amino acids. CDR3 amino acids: CAGSYQPQHF. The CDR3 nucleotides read TGTGCCGGCAGCTACCAGCCCCAGCATTTT.

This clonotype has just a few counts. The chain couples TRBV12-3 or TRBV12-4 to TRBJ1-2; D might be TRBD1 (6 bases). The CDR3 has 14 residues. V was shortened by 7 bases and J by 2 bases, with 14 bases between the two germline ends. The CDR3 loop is CASTMDRLNYGYTF. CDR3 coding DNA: TGTGCCAGCACCATGGACAGACTGAACTATGGCTACACCTTC.